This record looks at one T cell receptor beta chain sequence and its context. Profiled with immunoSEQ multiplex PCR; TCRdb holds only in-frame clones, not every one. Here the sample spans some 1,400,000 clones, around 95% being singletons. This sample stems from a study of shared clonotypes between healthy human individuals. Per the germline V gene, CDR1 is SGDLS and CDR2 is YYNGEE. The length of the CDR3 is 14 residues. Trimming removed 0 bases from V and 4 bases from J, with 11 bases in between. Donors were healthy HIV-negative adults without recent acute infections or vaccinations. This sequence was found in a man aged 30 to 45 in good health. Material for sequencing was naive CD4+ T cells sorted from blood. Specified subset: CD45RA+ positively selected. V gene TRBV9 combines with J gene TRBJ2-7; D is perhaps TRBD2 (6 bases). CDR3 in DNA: TGTGCCAGCAGCGTAGCAGGTAGCGGTTACGAGCAGTACTTC. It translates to CASSVAGSGYEQYF.